The present T cell receptor (beta chain) was sequenced within a study of blood T cell repertoires in COVID-19. Study at large: The analysed material was cDNA or gDNA that came from T cells, B-cell-depleted T cells, or PBMCs.

In the source study's methods: Reference gene primers were amplified, and this amplification served to estimate nucleated cell counts. Assay used: immunoSEQ multiplex PCR; TCRdb lists only in-frame clones, some missing. D and trimming were read from the DNA, whereas the V and J calls and clone size are those reported in that table. The repertoire has 270,000 or so clones, about 86% of them found once; the top ten carry under 3%. The sample was peripheral blood. The clonotype was recovered from a woman between 55 and 75 years old with active or convalescent COVID-19.

The chain's CDR3 is CASRDNRGREQYF. CDR3 coding DNA: TGTGCCAGCAGAGACAACAGGGGGCGCGAGCAGTACTTC. This sequence joins TRBV6-5 and TRBJ2-7; 9 nucleotides line up with TRBD1. The V and J ends lost 6 bases and 6 bases, in that order; junction bases with no gene match: 6. Germline V gene sequence: CDR1 MNHEY, CDR2 SVGAGI. The CDR3 is made up of 13 amino acids.